These 4 T cell receptor beta chains were all obtained from the same sample, sequenced in a study of blood T cell repertoires in COVID-19. Repertoires were generated with immunoSEQ multiplex PCR, while TCRdb's copy carries only in-frame clones and drops some. The data show under 150,000 clones, with roughly 79% seen just once and roughly a tenth held by the top ten. The sequenced material came from peripheral blood. These receptors were taken from a human donor in a cohort sampled during active COVID-19.

The chain recombines TRBV5-1 with TRBJ2-3; D is possibly TRBD2 (5 bases). Germline values: CDR1 SGHRS, CDR2 YFSETQ. The V end lost 0 bases, the J end lost 2 bases, and 13 bases lay between the germline ends. The CDR3 length is 16 residues. The CDR3 DNA sequence: TGCGCCAGCAGCTTGGCCGGGGTAGCGTACACAGATACGCAGTATTTT. It encodes CASSLAGVAYTDTQYF.

V usage is TRBV25-1 and J usage is TRBJ2-5; D possibly corresponds to TRBD2 (6 bases). Trimming cost V 2 bases and J 5 bases, with 9 bases left between them. The CDR3 has 13 amino acids. In germline, CDR1 is MGHDK, CDR2 SYGVNS. This chain's CDR3 is CASSEPGEETQYF. Here the CDR3 DNA reads TGTGCCAGCAGTGAACCGGGGGAGGAGACCCAGTACTTC.

J is TRBJ2-5 and V is TRBV28, with 8 bases fitting TRBD2. Germline CDR1 reads MDHEN; CDR2 reads SYDVKM. The CDR3 runs 14 residues. V dropped 5 bases and J dropped 7; count of bases not matched to a gene: 9. CDR3 loop: CASSKQGLAGTQYF. The CDR3 DNA is TGTGCCAGCAGTAAACAAGGACTAGCTGGGACCCAGTACTTC.

The DNA of the CDR3 is TGTGCCATCAGTGAGTCTGAGAGCACTGAAGCTTTCTTT. It translates to CAISESESTEAFF. The J gene is TRBJ1-1, the V gene TRBV10-3; D is unclear. CDR3 length: 13 residues. The ends were cut back, 0 bases at V and 4 bases at J, with 6 bases in the middle. CDR1 is ENHRY, CDR2 SYGVKD, per germline.